The clone carrying this T cell receptor (beta chain) is medium-sized (0.01 to 0.1%) by share. Its antigen is still unknown. The data stem from a study of CD8+CD57+ T cells in acquired aplastic anemia. At the level of the study: The sorted CD4+ and CD8+ cells yielded an average approximately 3.2 ug of DNA.

CDR1 and CDR2 (germline): LNHDA, SQIVND (reference sequence). This CDR3 comprises 15 residues. The V end was cut by 3 bases, the J end by 2 bases, with 14 bases between. Study results and limitations: Both patients and controls carried the same twenty-nine CD8+ CDR3 sequences.

TCR beta VDJ and CDR3 profiling used genomic DNA as template. TCRdb analysed the reads with MiXCR anew, one entry per CDR3 protein. The profile shows 250,000 or so distinct CDR3 sequences, more than 40% of them singletons. Whoever was chosen for sequencing had shown CD8+CD57+ cell expansion by flow cytometry. The V gene is TRBV19, the J gene TRBJ2-7, with TRBD2 as a possible D gene (7 bases). Material: sorted CD4+, CD8+, or CD8+CD57+ T cells (not recorded which) from PBMCs. This receptor was taken from a human donor with aplastic anemia. CDR3 protein: CASSIWGGPAYEQYF. The CDR3 region has the DNA TGTGCCAGTAGTATTTGGGGGGGGCCGGCCTACGAGCAGTACTTC.